This paragraph reports one T cell receptor beta chain. Its cognate antigen is unknown. The CDR3 runs 22 residues. Between the trimmed V and J ends, which lost 0 bases and 0 bases, there was a span of 24 bases. CDR1 is MRHNA, CDR2 SNTAGT, per germline. The data belong to a study of T cell responses to AZD1222 COVID-19 vaccine. Study outcomes and limitations: White British people made up most donors, females outnumbered males, and clonal diversity was possibly underestimated. Baseline seropositives among AZD1222 recipients totaled only six. Spike as a whole was targeted by vaccine-associated CD4 TCRs, dominant at 160-218 and 743-854. Targets within unmutated variant regions were reportedly found for nearly half of spike-specific TCRs.

The table came from immunoSEQ multiplex PCR; TCRdb's copy has only in-frame clones and leaves some out. The sample gives about 120,000 clones, 92% of which show up once; roughly 1.8% is in the top ten. The receptor was isolated from an adult in good health. The sample consisted of peripheral blood, taken on day 0 of AZD1222 vaccination. The J gene is TRBJ1-6, the V gene TRBV6-4; unclear D gene. The chain's CDR3 is CASSDSRSGVKEPPSYNSPLHF. In DNA form, the CDR3 reads TGTGCCAGCAGTGACTCGAGGAGTGGAGTGAAAGAACCCCCCTCCTATAATTCACCCCTCCACTTT.